The T cell receptor beta chain described here comes from a study of shared clonotypes between healthy human individuals. The CDR3 runs to 13 residues. Germline V gene sequence: CDR1 SEHNR, CDR2 FQNEAQ (reference sequence). V was cut by 4 bases and J by 0 bases, with 7 bases left in between. Findings of the study overall: Clonotypes shared by all four sorted-subset donors had higher generation probabilities than non-shared clonotypes.

Comments on this clone: Its antigen is as yet unknown.

Using immunoSEQ multiplex PCR, the repertoire was profiled, and TCRdb retains in-frame clones only, with some absent. The sample shows millions of clones, 90% to 95% of them seen only once. CD45RO-negative CD8 cells positively selected for CCR7 made up the naive population, which excluded terminally differentiated effector memory CD45RA+ cells. Free of recent acute infections or vaccinations, the donors were healthy HIV-negative adults. The rearrangement links TRBV7-9 to TRBJ2-7; D gene uncertain. The specimen was naive CD8+ T cells from PBMCs. This sequence originates from a man aged 18 to 30 in good health. Some clones in this sample may be carry-over from other donors' samples. The CDR3 here is CASSWGYSYEQYF. The CDR3 DNA sequence: TGTGCCAGCAGCTGGGGTTACTCCTACGAGCAGTACTTC.